This passage covers 21 T cell receptor beta chains from one sample sequenced in a study of Graves' ophthalmopathy and Graves' hyperthyroidism. The TCR beta CDR3 regions underwent amplification from RNA transcripts. Second-round multiplex PCR came after a first-round RT-PCR that employed HTBI primers. TCRdb re-analysed the multiplex PCR reads in MiXCR, keeping a single row per CDR3 protein. In the table there are over 650,000 distinct CDR3 sequences, approximately 39% of which are singletons. The sample comprised peripheral blood. These TCRs come from an adult man with Graves' ophthalmopathy.

This clonotype was seen many times. Here the CDR3 reads CASSAQMETQYF. The DNA for the CDR3 is TGTGCCAGCAGTGCGCAGATGGAGACCCAGTACTTC. The chain uses TRBV12-3 or TRBV12-4 and TRBJ2-5; D unresolved. The CDR3 sequence is 12 residues long. Trimming removed 5 bases at V and 5 bases at J, with 9 bases between.

Turning to this clonotype: Compared with germline, one end of the junction differs, possibly owing to a read error. The chain couples TRBV12-3 or TRBV12-4 to TRBJ2-7; D not resolved. The CDR3 runs to 12 residues. The CDR3 loop is CASSLTSYQQYF. The CDR3 DNA follows: TGTGCCAGCAGTTTGACATCCTACCAGCAGTACTTC.

This clonotype has more than one count but fewer than ten. V usage is TRBV11-2 and J usage is TRBJ2-7, with 8 bases lining up with TRBD1. V lost 5 bases to trimming and J lost 1 base; unmatched junction nucleotides: 7. Germline V gene lookup returns CDR1 SGHAT and CDR2 FQNNGV. This CDR3 spans 15 amino acids. CDR3 loop: CASSPGQGLSYEQYF. In DNA form, the CDR3 reads TGTGCCAGCAGCCCCGGACAGGGACTTTCCTACGAGCAGTACTTC.

The table lists this clonotype with many counts. The chain joins TRBV7-2 to TRBJ2-7; possible D gene TRBD1, 6 bases. The CDR3 covers 15 residues. Germline assignment: CDR1 SGHTA and CDR2 FQGNSA. The ends were cut back, 1 base at V and 3 bases at J, with 13 bases in the middle. The CDR3 DNA reads TGTGCCAGCAGCTTAGGAGGGGGACCAGGCTACGAGCAGTACTTC. Amino acid sequence: CASSLGGGPGYEQYF. The full variable domain, its missing parts supplied by reference TRBV7-2 and TRBJ2-7, is GAGVSQSPSNKVTEKGKDVELRCDPISGHTALYWYRQSLGQGLEFLIYFQGNSAPDKSGLPSDRFSAERTGGSVSTLTIQRTQQEDSAVYLCASSLGGGPGYEQYFGPGTRLTVT.

This clonotype was counted at least ten times. The chain links TRBV7-6 to TRBJ2-7, with D perhaps matching TRBD1 (5 bases). The CDR3 totals 15 residues. The germline V gene has CDR1 SGHVS and CDR2 FNYEAQ. V lost 5 bases to trimming and J lost 3 bases, with 17 bases between them. CDR3 amino acids: CASSLHGQGRYEQYF. The DNA for the CDR3 is TGTGCCAGCAGCCTGCATGGGCAGGGCCGCTACGAGCAGTACTTC.

The chain joins TRBV25-1 to TRBJ1-2; 7 nucleotides agree with TRBD1. The germline V gene has CDR1 MGHDK and CDR2 SYGVNS. The CDR3 runs to 11 residues. CDR3 residues: CAMGQIYGYTF. CDR3 nucleotide sequence: TGTGCTATGGGACAGATTTATGGCTACACCTTC.

The V and J genes are TRBV15 and TRBJ2-3; D may be TRBD1 (5 bases). The V end lost 8 bases, the J end lost 0 bases, and 15 bases lay between the germline ends. The CDR3 extends over 15 amino acids. From germline, CDR1 is LNHNV and CDR2 YYDKDF (reference sequence). In nucleotides, the CDR3 is TGTGCCACCCAGCACAGGACGGATAGCACAGATACGCAGTATTTT. It codes for CATQHRTDSTDTQYF.

V gene TRBV9 combines with J gene TRBJ1-6; 7 positions match TRBD1. This CDR3 has 15 residues. The ends lost 2 bases at V and 5 bases at J; junction bases unmatched: 4. Germline V gene data show CDR1 as SGDLS and CDR2 as YYNGEE. The CDR3 protein is CASSVTGIHNSPLHF. The CDR3 region has the DNA TGTGCCAGCAGCGTGACAGGGATCCATAATTCACCCCTCCACTTT.

The chain combines TRBV10-3 with TRBJ2-3; tentative D call: TRBD2 (5 bases). The CDR3 consists of 17 residues. The germline V gene has CDR1 ENHRY and CDR2 SYGVKD. Trimming removed 5 bases at V and 4 bases at J, with 22 bases between. Here the CDR3 DNA reads TGTGCCATCAGTCACCAAGCCTCCGGGATTACGCCAGATACGCAGTATTTT. Amino acid sequence: CAISHQASGITPDTQYF.

This clonotype was recorded at least ten times. The chain recombines TRBV5-1 with TRBJ1-5; TRBD1 aligns across 7 bases. The trim removed 4 bases at V and 2 bases at J, leaving 3 bases unmatched. CDR3 length: 14 residues. The germline V gene has CDR1 SGHRS and CDR2 YFSETQ. The CDR3 loop is CASSPGQRNQPQHF. In DNA form, the CDR3 reads TGCGCCAGCAGCCCGGGACAGCGCAATCAGCCCCAGCATTTT.

This clonotype turned up a few times. CDR3 loop: CASSQYGGGNQPQHF. Written as DNA, the CDR3 is TGTGCCAGCAGTCAATATGGCGGGGGCAATCAGCCCCAGCATTTT. This chain links TRBV5-5 with TRBJ1-5; the D is unclear. There are 15 residues in the CDR3. Trimming pared 5 bases from V and 2 bases from J, leaving 14 bases between. Germline CDR1 and CDR2: SGHKS and YYEKEE (reference sequence).

This rearrangement joins TRBV10-3 to TRBJ1-4, with D possibly matching TRBD1 (5 bases). Trimming shortened V by 4 bases and J by 7 bases, and 13 bases separated the two germline ends. There are 14 residues in the CDR3. The germline V gene has CDR1 ENHRY and CDR2 SYGVKD. The CDR3 reads CAISGRGLGEKLFF. CDR3 coding DNA: TGTGCCATCAGTGGGCGGGGGTTAGGTGAAAAACTGTTTTTT.

V usage is TRBV20-1 and J usage is TRBJ2-5; 13 bases are a match to TRBD2. The CDR3 is 14 residues long. Losses at the gene ends were 4 bases for V and 3 bases for J; bases not matched to a gene: 2. Germline V lookup: CDR1 DFQATT, CDR2 SNEGSKA (reference sequence). The CDR3 DNA is TGCAGTGCTATGGGGACTAGCGGGGAAGAGACCCAGTACTTC. As protein: CSAMGTSGEETQYF.

In its sample, this clonotype was seen a few times. V usage is TRBV12-5 and J usage is TRBJ2-2, with D tentatively TRBD2 (5 bases). This CDR3 has 13 amino acids. Germline V gene lookup returns CDR1 LGHNT and CDR2 FRNRAP. Trimming left V 4 bases short and J 11 bases short, with 14 bases between. The CDR3 DNA reads TGTGCTAGTGGTTCCCGAACTAGTAGTGAGCTGTTTTTT. Encoded protein: CASGSRTSSELFF.

On this clonotype itself: A much larger clone lies a single base off, so this may be a read error. The rearrangement joins TRBV2 to TRBJ2-6, with D perhaps matching TRBD1 (6 bases). The CDR3 is made up of 16 amino acids. Germline V lookup: CDR1 SNHLY, CDR2 FYNNEI. The CDR3 DNA follows: TGTGCCAGCACCCCGGGCAGGGGCTCTGGGGCCAACATCCTGACTTTC. It yields the protein CASTPGRGSGANILTF.

At least ten counts were recorded for this clonotype. This chain uses TRBV20-1 with TRBJ2-5; D perhaps matches TRBD2 (5 bases). Germline loops: CDR1 DFQATT, CDR2 SNEGSKA (reference sequence). V lost 5 bases, J lost 0 bases, and 13 bases lay in between. The CDR3 loop spans 14 amino acids. Written as DNA, the CDR3 is TGCAGTGCTCCCCGTGAGGGCGACCAAGAGACCCAGTACTTC. This gives the protein CSAPREGDQETQYF.

This clonotype was counted ten times or more. This sequence joins TRBV6-6 and TRBJ1-2; unclear D gene. The CDR3 has 13 residues. Trimming stripped 7 bases from V and 7 bases from J, with 16 bases between. CDR1 is MNHNY and CDR2 is SVGAGI in the germline V gene (reference sequence). The CDR3 loop reads CASTSLGRSGYTF. CDR3 nucleotides: TGTGCCAGCACCTCCCTTGGGAGGTCTGGCTACACCTTC.

The chain recombines TRBV14 with TRBJ2-7, with a weak D call TRBD2 (7 bases). CDR3 length equals 14 residues. The germline V gene encodes CDR1 SGHDN and CDR2 FVKESK. The ends were cut back, 0 bases at V and 2 bases at J, with 8 bases in the middle. The CDR3 sequence: CASSQEGGPYEQYF. The CDR3 DNA sequence: TGTGCCAGCAGCCAAGAGGGGGGGCCCTACGAGCAGTACTTC.

The chain is built from TRBV9 and TRBJ2-3; possible D gene TRBD2, 6 bases. The CDR3 runs to 14 residues. The V end was cut by 0 bases, the J end by 5 bases, with 10 bases between. CDR1 is SGDLS and CDR2 is YYNGEE in the germline V gene. CDR3: CASSVGGVKDTQYF. The CDR3 bases are TGTGCCAGCAGCGTAGGGGGGGTAAAAGATACGCAGTATTTT.

This clonotype was seen a few times. The V call is TRBV7-9, the J call TRBJ2-6, with a weak D call TRBD2 (5 bases). The V gene lost 5 bases and the J gene lost 4 bases, with 15 bases spanning the gap. There are 16 residues in the CDR3. Germline CDR1 reads SEHNR; CDR2 reads FQNEAQ (reference sequence). The CDR3 bases are TGTGCCAGCAGCCAAGGCTCGGGGTCCGGGGCCAACGTCCTGACTTTC. Encoded protein: CASSQGSGSGANVLTF. Drawing the rest from reference TRBV7-9 and TRBJ2-6, the complete variable domain is DTGVSQNPRHKITKRGQNVTFRCDPISEHNRLYWYRQTLGQGPEFLTYFQNEAQLEKSRLLSDRFSAERPKGSFSTLEIQRTEQGDSAMYLCASSQGSGSGANVLTFGAGSRLTVL.

In its sample, this clonotype was seen many times. The gene calls are TRBV2 and TRBJ2-7, with 11 bases matching TRBD2. The CDR3 spans 15 residues. V shed 2 bases, J shed 4 bases, and the junction held 4 bases outside the gene matches. Germline values: CDR1 SNHLY, CDR2 FYNNEI. CDR3 residues: CASSELAGGSYEQYF. The CDR3 nucleotides read TGTGCCAGCAGTGAACTAGCGGGAGGCTCGTACGAGCAGTACTTC.